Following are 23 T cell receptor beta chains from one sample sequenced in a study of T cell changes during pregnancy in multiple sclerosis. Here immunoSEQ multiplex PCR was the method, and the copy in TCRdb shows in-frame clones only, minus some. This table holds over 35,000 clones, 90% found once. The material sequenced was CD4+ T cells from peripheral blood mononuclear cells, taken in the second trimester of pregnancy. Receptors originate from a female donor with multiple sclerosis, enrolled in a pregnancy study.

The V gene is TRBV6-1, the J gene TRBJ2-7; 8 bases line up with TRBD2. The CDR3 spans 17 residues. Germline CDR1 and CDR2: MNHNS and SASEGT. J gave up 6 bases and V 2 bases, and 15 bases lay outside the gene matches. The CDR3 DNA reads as TGTGCCAGCAGTGAATCGGGACTAGTGGGTGTCAGTCGCGAGCAGTACTTC. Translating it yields CASSESGLVGVSREQYF.

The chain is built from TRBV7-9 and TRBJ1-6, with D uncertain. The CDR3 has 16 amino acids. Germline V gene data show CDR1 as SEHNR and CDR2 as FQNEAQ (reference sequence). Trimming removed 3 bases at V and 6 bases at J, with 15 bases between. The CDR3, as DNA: TGTGCCAGCAGCTTGGTATTGGGAGGTAGTAATTCACCCCTCCACTTT. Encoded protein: CASSLVLGGSNSPLHF.

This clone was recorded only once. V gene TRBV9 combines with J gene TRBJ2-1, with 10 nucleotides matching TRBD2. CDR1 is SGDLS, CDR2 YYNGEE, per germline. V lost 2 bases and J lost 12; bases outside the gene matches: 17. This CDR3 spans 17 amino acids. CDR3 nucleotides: TGTGCCAGCAGCGTTAAGGGTGGAGCGGGAGGGCGGGGTGGGCAGTTCTTC. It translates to CASSVKGGAGGRGGQFF. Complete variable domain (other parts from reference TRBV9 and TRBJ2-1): DSGVTQTPKHLITATGQRVTLRCSPRSGDLSVYWYQQSLDQGLQFLIQYYNGEERAKGNILERFSAQQFPDLHSELNLSSLELGDSALYFCASSVKGGAGGRGGQFFGPGTRLTVL.

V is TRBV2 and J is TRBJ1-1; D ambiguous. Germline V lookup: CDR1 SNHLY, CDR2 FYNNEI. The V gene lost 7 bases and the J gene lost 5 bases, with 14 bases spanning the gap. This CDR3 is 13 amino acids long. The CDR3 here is CASNAEGWTEAFF. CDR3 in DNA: TGTGCCAGCAACGCAGAGGGATGGACTGAAGCTTTCTTT.

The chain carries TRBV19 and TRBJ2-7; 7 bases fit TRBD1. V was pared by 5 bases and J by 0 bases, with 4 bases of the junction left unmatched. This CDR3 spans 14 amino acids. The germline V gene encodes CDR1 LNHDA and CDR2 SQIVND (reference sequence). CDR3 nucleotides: TGTGCCAGTAGTCGCACAGGGGACTCCTACGAGCAGTACTTC. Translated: CASSRTGDSYEQYF.

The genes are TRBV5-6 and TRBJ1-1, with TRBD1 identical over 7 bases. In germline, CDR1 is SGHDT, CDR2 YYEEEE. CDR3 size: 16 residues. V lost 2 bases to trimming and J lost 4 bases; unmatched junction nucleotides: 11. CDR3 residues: CASSFGRGQTGTEAFF. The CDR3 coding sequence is TGTGCCAGCAGCTTCGGAAGGGGGCAAACTGGCACTGAAGCTTTCTTT.

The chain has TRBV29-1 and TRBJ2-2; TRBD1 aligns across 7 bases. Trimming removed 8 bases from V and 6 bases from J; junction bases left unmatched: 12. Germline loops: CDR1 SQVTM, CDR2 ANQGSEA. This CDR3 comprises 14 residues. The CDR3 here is CSPRRRGPAGELFF. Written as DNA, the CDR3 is TGCAGCCCCCGGCGTAGGGGGCCGGCCGGGGAGCTGTTTTTT.

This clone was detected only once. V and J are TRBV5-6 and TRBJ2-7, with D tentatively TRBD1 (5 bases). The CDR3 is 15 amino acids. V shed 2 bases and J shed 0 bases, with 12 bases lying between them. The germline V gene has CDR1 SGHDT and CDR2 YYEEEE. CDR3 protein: CASSLYRSRSYEQYF. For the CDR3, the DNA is TGTGCCAGCAGCTTATACAGGAGCCGCTCCTACGAGCAGTACTTC.

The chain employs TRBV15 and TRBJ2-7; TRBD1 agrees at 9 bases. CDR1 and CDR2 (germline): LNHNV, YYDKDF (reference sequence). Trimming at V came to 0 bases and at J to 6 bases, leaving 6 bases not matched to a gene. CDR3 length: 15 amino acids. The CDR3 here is CATSRELGQGSEQYF. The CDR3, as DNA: TGTGCCACCAGCAGAGAATTGGGACAGGGCAGCGAGCAGTACTTC. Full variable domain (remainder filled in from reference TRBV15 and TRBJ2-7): DAMVIQNPRYQVTQFGKPVTLSCSQTLNHNVMYWYQQKSSQAPKLLFHYYDKDFNNEADTPDNFQSRRPNTSFCFLDIRSPGLGDTAMYLCATSRELGQGSEQYFGPGTRLTVT.

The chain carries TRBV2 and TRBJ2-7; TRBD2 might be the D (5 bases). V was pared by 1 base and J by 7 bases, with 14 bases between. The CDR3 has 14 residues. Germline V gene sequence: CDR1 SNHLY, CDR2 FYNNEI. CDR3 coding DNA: TGTGCCAGCAGTGAAGTGGGCGGGTCGGTAGAGCAGTACTTC. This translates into CASSEVGGSVEQYF.

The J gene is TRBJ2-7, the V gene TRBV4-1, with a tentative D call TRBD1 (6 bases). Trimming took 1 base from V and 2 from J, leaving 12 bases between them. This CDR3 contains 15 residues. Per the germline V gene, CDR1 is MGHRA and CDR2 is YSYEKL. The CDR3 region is CASSQVGTRAYEQYF. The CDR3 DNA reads TGCGCCAGCAGCCAAGTGGGGACAAGGGCCTACGAGCAGTACTTC.

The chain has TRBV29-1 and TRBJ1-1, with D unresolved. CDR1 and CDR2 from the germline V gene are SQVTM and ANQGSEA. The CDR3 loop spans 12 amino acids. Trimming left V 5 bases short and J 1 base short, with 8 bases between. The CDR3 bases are TGCAGCGTTTCAATGTGGAACACTGAAGCTTTCTTT. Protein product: CSVSMWNTEAFF.

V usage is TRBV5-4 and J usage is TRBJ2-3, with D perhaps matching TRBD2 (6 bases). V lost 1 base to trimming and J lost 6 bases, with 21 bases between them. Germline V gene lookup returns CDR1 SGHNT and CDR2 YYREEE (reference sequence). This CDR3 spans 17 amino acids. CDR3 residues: CASSLQQRAASADTQYF. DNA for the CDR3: TGTGCCAGCAGCTTGCAGCAGCGGGCCGCCTCGGCGGATACGCAGTATTTT. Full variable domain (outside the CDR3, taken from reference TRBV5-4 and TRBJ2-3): ETGVTQSPTHLIKTRGQQVTLRCSSQSGHNTVSWYQQALGQGPQFIFQYYREEENGRGNFPPRFSGLQFPNYSSELNVNALELDDSALYLCASSLQQRAASADTQYFGPGTRLTVL.

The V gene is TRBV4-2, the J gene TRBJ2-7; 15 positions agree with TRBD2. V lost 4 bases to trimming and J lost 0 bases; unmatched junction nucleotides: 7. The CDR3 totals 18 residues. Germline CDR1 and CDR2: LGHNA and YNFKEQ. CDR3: CASSPDGLAGGSSYEQYF. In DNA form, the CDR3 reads TGTGCCAGCAGCCCGGATGGACTAGCGGGAGGGAGCTCCTACGAGCAGTACTTC.

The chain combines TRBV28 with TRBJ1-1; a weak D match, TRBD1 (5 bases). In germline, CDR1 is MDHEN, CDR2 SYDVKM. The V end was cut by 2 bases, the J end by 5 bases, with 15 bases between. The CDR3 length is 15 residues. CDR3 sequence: CASSLGTGTGTEAFF. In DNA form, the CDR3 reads TGTGCCAGCAGTTTAGGAACCGGGACTGGAACTGAAGCTTTCTTT.

The chain's CDR3 is CASSFTGGGTDTQYF. The CDR3, as DNA: TGTGCCAGCAGCTTCACAGGGGGCGGCACAGATACGCAGTATTTT. The rearrangement joins TRBV7-2 to TRBJ2-3, with 9 bases matching TRBD1. The CDR3 is 15 residues long. From germline, CDR1 is SGHTA and CDR2 FQGNSA. Losses at the gene ends were 3 bases for V and 1 base for J; bases not matched to a gene: 2.

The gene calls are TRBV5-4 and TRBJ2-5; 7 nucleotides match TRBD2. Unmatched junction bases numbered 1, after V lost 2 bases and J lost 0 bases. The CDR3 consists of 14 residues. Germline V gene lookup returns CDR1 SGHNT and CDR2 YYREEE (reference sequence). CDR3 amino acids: CASSFGTNQETQYF. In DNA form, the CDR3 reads TGTGCCAGCAGCTTCGGGACTAACCAAGAGACCCAGTACTTC.

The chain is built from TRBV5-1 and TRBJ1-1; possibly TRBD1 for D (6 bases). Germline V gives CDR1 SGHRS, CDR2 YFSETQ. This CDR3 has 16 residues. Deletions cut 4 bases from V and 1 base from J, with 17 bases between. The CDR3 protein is CASSTGQTLKNTEAFF. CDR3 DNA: TGCGCCAGCAGCACGGGACAAACACTAAAGAACACTGAAGCTTTCTTT.

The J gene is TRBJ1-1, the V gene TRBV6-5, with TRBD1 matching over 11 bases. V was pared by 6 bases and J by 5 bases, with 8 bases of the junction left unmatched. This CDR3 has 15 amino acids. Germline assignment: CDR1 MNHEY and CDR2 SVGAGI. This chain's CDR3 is CASRQVGTGGTEAFF. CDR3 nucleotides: TGTGCCAGCAGACAAGTCGGGACAGGGGGAACTGAAGCTTTCTTT.

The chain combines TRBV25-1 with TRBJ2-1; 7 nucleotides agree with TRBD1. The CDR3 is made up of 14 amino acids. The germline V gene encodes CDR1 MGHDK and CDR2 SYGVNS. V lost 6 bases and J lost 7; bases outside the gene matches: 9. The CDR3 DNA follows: TGTGCCAGCAGCCTAAGACAGGGTATGAATGAGCAGTTCTTC. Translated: CASSLRQGMNEQFF.

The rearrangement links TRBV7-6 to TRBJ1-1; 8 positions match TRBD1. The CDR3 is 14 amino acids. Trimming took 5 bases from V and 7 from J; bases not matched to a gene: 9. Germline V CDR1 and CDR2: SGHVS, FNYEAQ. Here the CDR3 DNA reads TGTGCCAGCAGCCTACGGACAGGGCGGGGTGAAGCTTTCTTT. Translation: CASSLRTGRGEAFF. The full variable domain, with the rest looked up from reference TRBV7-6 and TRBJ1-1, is GAGVSQSPRYKVTKRGQDVALRCDPISGHVSLYWYRQALGQGPEFLTYFNYEAQQDKSGLPNDRFSAERPEGSISTLTIQRTEQRDSAMYRCASSLRTGRGEAFFGQGTRLTVV.

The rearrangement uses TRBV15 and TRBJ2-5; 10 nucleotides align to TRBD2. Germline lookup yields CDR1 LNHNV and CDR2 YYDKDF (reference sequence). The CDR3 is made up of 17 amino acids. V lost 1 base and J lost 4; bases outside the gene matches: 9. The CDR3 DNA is TGTGCCACCAGCAGAGGTCCTAGCGGGAGAACCGTAGAGACCCAGTACTTC. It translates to CATSRGPSGRTVETQYF. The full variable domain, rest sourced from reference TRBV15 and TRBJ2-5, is DAMVIQNPRYQVTQFGKPVTLSCSQTLNHNVMYWYQQKSSQAPKLLFHYYDKDFNNEADTPDNFQSRRPNTSFCFLDIRSPGLGDTAMYLCATSRGPSGRTVETQYFGPGTRLLVL.

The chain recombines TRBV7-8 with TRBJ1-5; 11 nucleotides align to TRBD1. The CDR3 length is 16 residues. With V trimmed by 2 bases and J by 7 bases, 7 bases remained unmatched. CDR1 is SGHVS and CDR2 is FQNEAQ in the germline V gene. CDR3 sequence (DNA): TGTGCCAGCAGCTTAAGGAGGACAGGGGGCCAACAGCCCCAGCATTTT. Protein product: CASSLRRTGGQQPQHF.